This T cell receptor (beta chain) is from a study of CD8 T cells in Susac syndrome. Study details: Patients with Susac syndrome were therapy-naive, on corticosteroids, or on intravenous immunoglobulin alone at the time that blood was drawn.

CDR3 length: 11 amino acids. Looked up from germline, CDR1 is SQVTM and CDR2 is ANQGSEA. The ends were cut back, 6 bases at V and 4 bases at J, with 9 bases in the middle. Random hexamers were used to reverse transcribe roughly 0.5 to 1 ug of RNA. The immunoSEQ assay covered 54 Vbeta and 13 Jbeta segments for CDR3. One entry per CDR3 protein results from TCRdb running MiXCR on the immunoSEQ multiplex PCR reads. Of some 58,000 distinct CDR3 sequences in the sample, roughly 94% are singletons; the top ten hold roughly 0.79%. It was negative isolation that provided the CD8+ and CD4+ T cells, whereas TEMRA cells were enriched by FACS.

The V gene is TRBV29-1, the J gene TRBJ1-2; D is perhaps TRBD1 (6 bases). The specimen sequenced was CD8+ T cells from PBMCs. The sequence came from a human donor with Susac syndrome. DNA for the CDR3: TGCAGCGTACAGGGAGGCTATGGCTACACCTTC. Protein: CSVQGGYGYTF. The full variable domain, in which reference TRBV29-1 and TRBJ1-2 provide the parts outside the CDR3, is SAVISQKPSRDICQRGTSLTIQCQVDSQVTMMFWYRQQPGQSLTLIATANQGSEATYESGFVIDKFPISRPNLTFSTLTVSNMSPEDSSIYLCSVQGGYGYTFGSGTRLTVV.